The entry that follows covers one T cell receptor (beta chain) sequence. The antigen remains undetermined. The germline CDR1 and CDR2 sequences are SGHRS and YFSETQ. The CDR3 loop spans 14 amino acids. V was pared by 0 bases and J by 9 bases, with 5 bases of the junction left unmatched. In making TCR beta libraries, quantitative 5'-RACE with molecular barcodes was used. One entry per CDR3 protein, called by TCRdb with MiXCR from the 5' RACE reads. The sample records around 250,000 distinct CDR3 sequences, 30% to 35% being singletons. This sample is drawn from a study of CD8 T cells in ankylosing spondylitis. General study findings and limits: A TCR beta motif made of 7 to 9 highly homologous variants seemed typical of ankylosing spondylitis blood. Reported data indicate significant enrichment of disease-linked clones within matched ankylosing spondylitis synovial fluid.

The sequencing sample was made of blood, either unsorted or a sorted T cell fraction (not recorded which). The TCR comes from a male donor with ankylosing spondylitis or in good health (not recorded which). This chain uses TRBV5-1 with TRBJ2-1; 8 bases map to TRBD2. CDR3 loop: CASSLEERGFEQFF. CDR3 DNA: TGCGCCAGCAGCTTGGAGGAGCGGGGGTTTGAGCAGTTCTTC. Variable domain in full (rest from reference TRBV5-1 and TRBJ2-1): KAGVTQTPRYLIKTRGQQVTLSCSPISGHRSVSWYQQTPGQGLQFLFEYFSETQRNKGNFPGRFSGRQFSNSRSEMNVSTLELGDSALYLCASSLEERGFEQFFGPGTRLTVL.